Included here is one T cell receptor beta chain sequence, with context. The germline gives CDR1 SGDLS, CDR2 YYNGEE. V gave up 1 base and J gave up 0 bases, with 5 bases separating them. The CDR3 length is 14 residues. Clones were read by immunoSEQ multiplex PCR, and TCRdb kept only the in-frame ones, dropping some. Of 400,000 to 550,000 clones in the sample, roughly 85% were seen once. The sample is drawn from a study of blood T cell repertoires in COVID-19. Study-level information: Sites in the United States, Italy and Spain provided acute and convalescent COVID-19 samples.

This TCR derives from a woman between 18 and 29 years old with acute COVID-19. The sample was PBMCs or T cells enriched from blood (not recorded which). The chain employs TRBV9 and TRBJ1-3; no clear D gene. Here the CDR3 DNA reads TGTGCCAGCAGCGTATTCAGCTCTGGAAACACCATATATTTT. Translated: CASSVFSSGNTIYF.